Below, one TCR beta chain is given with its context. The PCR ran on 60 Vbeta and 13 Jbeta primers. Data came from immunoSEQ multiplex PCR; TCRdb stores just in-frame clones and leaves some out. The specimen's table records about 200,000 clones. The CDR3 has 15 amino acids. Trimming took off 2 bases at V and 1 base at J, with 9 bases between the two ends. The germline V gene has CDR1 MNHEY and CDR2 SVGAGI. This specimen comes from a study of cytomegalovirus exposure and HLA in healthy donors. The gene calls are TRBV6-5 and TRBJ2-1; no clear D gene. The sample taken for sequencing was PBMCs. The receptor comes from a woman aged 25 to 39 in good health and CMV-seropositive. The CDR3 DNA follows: TGTGCCAGCAGTTACCTAGGTGTATCCTACAATGAGCAGTTCTTC. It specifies CASSYLGVSYNEQFF.